This T cell receptor beta chain was retrieved from a study of cytomegalovirus exposure and HLA in healthy donors. The germline V gene encodes CDR1 WNHNN and CDR2 SYGVQD (reference sequence). Trimming took off 9 bases at V and 3 bases at J, with 39 bases between the two ends. The CDR3 contains 22 residues. 13 Jbeta primers and 60 Vbeta primers were used for the PCR. Source study methods: Counted up in a later analysis, unique TCR beta chains came to about 80 million, with roughly 11 million shared. TCRdb's table, derived via immunoSEQ multiplex PCR, lists solely in-frame clones and lacks some. The D gene and trimming were derived from the DNA, and the V and J assignments and clone size from that table. The sample holds about 180,000 clones; 65% to 85% are singletons and the top ten take 1.3% to 1.5%. General study findings and limits: There were some V segments, including TRBV6-2 and TRBV6-3, excluded as indistinguishable.

With respect to this clone: Its antigen is unknown.

The receptor's source is a girl aged 10-17 years in good health and CMV-seropositive. Specimen: PBMCs. The chain recombines TRBV10-1 with TRBJ1-5, with D possibly being TRBD1 (6 bases). CDR3 region: CASPNPIPRGYSRNRDNQPQHF. CDR3 nucleotides: TGCGCCAGTCCAAACCCAATCCCCCGAGGGTACTCCCGGAACAGGGACAATCAGCCCCAGCATTTT.